Listed below are T cell receptor delta chains from one sample, sequenced in a study of gamma-delta T cells after stem cell transplantation. TCRdb made new clone calls on the RT-PCR reads using CATT. The sample contains 2,500 to 3,500 delta-chain clones, more than 7% of which appear only once. The sequencing sample was made of gamma-delta T cells. These receptors all stem from a human donor. It is not recorded whose cells these are; they may come from a transplant donor. CDR3s include the opening cysteine and the closing phenylalanine or tryptophan. The order of the fields is CDR3 DNA, CDR3 protein, V gene, D gene, clone size, J gene. The D gene is left open where the match is weak. Size values are once, few and many counts, or a class for expanded clones, and some rows have none.

CDR3 DNA: TGTGCCTGTGACTTTATGGGGGATTTGACAGCACAACTCTTCTTT
CDR3 protein: CACDFMGDLTAQLFF
V gene: TRDV2
D gene: TRDD3
clone size: large
J gene: TRDJ2

CDR3 DNA: TGTGCCTGTGACTCCATGGGGGATACTTTGACAGCACAACTCTTCTTT
CDR3 protein: CACDSMGDTLTAQLFF
V gene: TRDV2
D gene: TRDD3
clone size: large
J gene: TRDJ2

CDR3 DNA: TGTGCAGCTTTGCGTACTGGGGGAACGCGGACCGATAAACTCATCTTT
CDR3 protein: CAALRTGGTRTDKLIF
V gene: TRAV29/DV5
D gene: TRDD3
clone size: medium-sized
J gene: TRDJ1

CDR3 DNA: TGTGCTCTTGGGGAACTTCCTACGGCTACTGGGGGATACGATCTAAAGGAAGATAAACTCATCTTT
CDR3 protein: CALGELPTATGGYDLKEDKLIF
V gene: TRDV1
D gene: TRDD3
clone size: medium-sized
J gene: TRDJ1

CDR3 DNA: TGTGCTCTTGGGGAACTTTTCCATCTACTGGGGGACACACACACCGATAAACTCATCTTT
CDR3 protein: CALGELFHLLGDTHTDKLIF
V gene: TRDV1
D gene: TRDD3
clone size: medium-sized
J gene: TRDJ1

CDR3 DNA: TGTGCCTTTATGTATGGGGGATACGAGATTTGGTACACCGATAAACTCATCTTT
CDR3 protein: CAFMYGGYEIWYTDKLIF
V gene: TRDV3
D gene: TRDD3
clone size: medium-sized
J gene: TRDJ1

CDR3 DNA: TGTGCTGGGGGCCGCCGTTACACCGATAAACTCATCTTT
CDR3 protein: CAGGRRYTDKLIF
V gene: TRDV2
D gene: .
clone size: few
J gene: TRDJ1

CDR3 DNA: TGTGCTCTTGGGGGACGAAACCCCCACTGGGGGATACTTTCCGATAAACTCATCTTT
CDR3 protein: CALGGRNPHWGILSDKLIF
V gene: TRDV1
D gene: TRDD3
clone size: few
J gene: TRDJ1

CDR3 DNA: TGTGCCTGTGCAATCAGGGGGACCGATAAACTCATCTTT
CDR3 protein: CACAIRGTDKLIF
V gene: TRDV2
D gene: .
clone size: large
J gene: TRDJ1

CDR3 DNA: TGTGCAGCAAGCGCGCGTCTCTGGCATCCTTTGACAGCACAACTCTTCTTT
CDR3 protein: CAASARLWHPLTAQLFF
V gene: TRAV29/DV5
D gene: .
clone size: medium-sized
J gene: TRDJ2

CDR3 DNA: TGTGCCTGTGACACCGTAGGGGATACGAGCTCCTGGGACACCCGACAGATGTTTTTC
CDR3 protein: CACDTVGDTSSWDTRQMFF
V gene: TRDV2
D gene: TRDD3
clone size: medium-sized
J gene: TRDJ3

CDR3 DNA: TGTGCCTGCGACACCTGGGGGATACGCAAACCCATCTTT
CDR3 protein: CACDTWGIRKPIF
V gene: TRDV2
D gene: TRDD3
clone size: few
J gene: TRDJ1

CDR3 DNA: TGTGCTCTTGGGGACCTATACTGGGGGACTCCCCTTAGGTCCTGGGACACCCGACAGATGTTTTTC
CDR3 protein: CALGDLYWGTPLRSWDTRQMFF
V gene: TRDV1
D gene: TRDD3
clone size: medium-sized
J gene: TRDJ3

CDR3 DNA: TGTGCCTGTGACACCGGAACAGGGACTGGGGGATACGCTTTGACAGCACAACTCTTCTTT
CDR3 protein: CACDTGTGTGGYALTAQLFF
V gene: TRDV2
D gene: TRDD3
clone size: medium-sized
J gene: TRDJ2

CDR3 DNA: TGTGCTCTTGGGGAACTAAGATTGGGGGATACTTCCTGGGACACCCGACAGATGTTTTTC
CDR3 protein: CALGELRLGDTSWDTRQMFF
V gene: TRDV1
D gene: TRDD3
clone size: few
J gene: TRDJ3

CDR3 DNA: TGTGCTCTTGGGGAATTAGGGCTGGGGGATAGCTGGGACACCCGACAGATGTTTTTC
CDR3 protein: CALGELGLGDSWDTRQMFF
V gene: TRDV1
D gene: TRDD3
clone size: medium-sized
J gene: TRDJ3

CDR3 DNA: TGTGCTCTTGGGGAACTCGGGCTTCCTACCAGTTTCTACACCGATAAACTCATCTTT
CDR3 protein: CALGELGLPTSFYTDKLIF
V gene: TRDV1
D gene: TRDD2
clone size: medium-sized
J gene: TRDJ1

CDR3 DNA: TGTGCCTGTGACACCGTCTCTAACTGGGGGTACACCGATAAACTCATCTTT
CDR3 protein: CACDTVSNWGYTDKLIF
V gene: TRDV2
D gene: TRDD3
clone size: medium-sized
J gene: TRDJ1

CDR3 DNA: TGTGCTCTTGGGAATAAGGCCTTCGCCGTACTGGGGGATACCGGCAAACTCATCTTT
CDR3 protein: CALGNKAFAVLGDTGKLIF
V gene: TRDV1
D gene: TRDD3
clone size: medium-sized
J gene: TRDJ1

CDR3 DNA: TGTGCCTCCTCTCCTGGCGACTGGGGGAAATACACCGATAAACTCATCTTT
CDR3 protein: CASSPGDWGKYTDKLIF
V gene: TRDV3
D gene: TRDD3
clone size: medium-sized
J gene: TRDJ1

CDR3 DNA: TGTGCCTGTGACACCGTACTGGGGGATACCAGCTCCTGGGACACCCGACAGATGTTTTTC
CDR3 protein: CACDTVLGDTSSWDTRQMFF
V gene: TRDV2
D gene: TRDD3
clone size: large
J gene: TRDJ3

CDR3 DNA: TGTGCTCTTGGGGAAGTACTGGGGGACACCGATAAACTCATCTTT
CDR3 protein: CALGEVLGDTDKLIF
V gene: TRDV1
D gene: TRDD3
clone size: few
J gene: TRDJ1

CDR3 DNA: TGTGCAGCAAGGTGGGGCCTTCCTACTGTCCCTGGGGGACCCCTCTACACCGATAAACTCATCTTT
CDR3 protein: CAARWGLPTVPGGPLYTDKLIF
V gene: TRAV29/DV5
D gene: .
clone size: .
J gene: TRDJ1

CDR3 DNA: TGTGCTCTTGGGGCCGGCCCCGGACCCAATTCCTACGGGATACGCGACACCGATAAACTCATCTTT
CDR3 protein: CALGAGPGPNSYGIRDTDKLIF
V gene: TRDV1
D gene: .
clone size: medium-sized
J gene: TRDJ1

CDR3 DNA: TGTGCTCTTGGGAATTACTACATACGGACCCTTGAACTCATCTTT
CDR3 protein: CALGNYYIRTLELIF
V gene: TRDV1
D gene: .
clone size: medium-sized
J gene: TRDJ1

CDR3 DNA: TGTGCTTATAGGGGGGCCTTCCTAACTCGTGGGGGATCCTCGTACACCGATAAACTCATCTTT
CDR3 protein: CAYRGAFLTRGGSSYTDKLIF
V gene: TRAV38-2/DV8
D gene: .
clone size: medium-sized
J gene: TRDJ1

CDR3 DNA: TGTGCTCTTGGGGCGGAGGTCCTAACTCTCGCTGGGCCAGGGGATATGACCGATAAACTCATCTTT
CDR3 protein: CALGAEVLTLAGPGDMTDKLIF
V gene: TRDV1
D gene: TRDD3
clone size: few
J gene: TRDJ1

CDR3 DNA: TGTGCTCTTGGGGATCTTTCCCTGGCCTTCCCACTGGGGGATACGCCCGATAAACTCATCTTT
CDR3 protein: CALGDLSLAFPLGDTPDKLIF
V gene: TRDV1
D gene: TRDD3
clone size: .
J gene: TRDJ1

CDR3 DNA: TGTGCTCTTGGGGAACTCCCCTCCTTCCCCAGTAAGGAGTGCACCGATAAACTCATCTTT
CDR3 protein: CALGELPSFPSKECTDKLIF
V gene: TRDV1
D gene: .
clone size: few
J gene: TRDJ1

CDR3 DNA: TGTGCTCTTGGGGAACCTTCCTACGAGGTAGGCTGGGGGCCTTACACCGATAAACTCATCTTT
CDR3 protein: CALGEPSYEVGWGPYTDKLIF
V gene: TRDV1
D gene: .
clone size: .
J gene: TRDJ1

CDR3 DNA: TGTGCCTGTGACACCTGGGGGATACTGGATAAACTCATCTTT
CDR3 protein: CACDTWGILDKLIF
V gene: TRDV2
D gene: TRDD3
clone size: few
J gene: TRDJ1

CDR3 DNA: TGTGCTCTTGGGAAGGGGTACCTTCGTCTTCAGTACACCGATAAACTCATCTTT
CDR3 protein: CALGKGYLRLQYTDKLIF
V gene: TRDV1
D gene: .
clone size: medium-sized
J gene: TRDJ1

CDR3 DNA: TGTGCCTGTGACACCGTTCTCGGGGGCCCGGACACCCGACAGATGTTTTTC
CDR3 protein: CACDTVLGGPDTRQMFF
V gene: TRDV2
D gene: .
clone size: large
J gene: TRDJ3

CDR3 DNA: TGTGCTCTTGGGGAACTCCGTCTCGCCGATAAACTCATCTTT
CDR3 protein: CALGELRLADKLIF
V gene: TRDV1
D gene: .
clone size: medium-sized
J gene: TRDJ1

CDR3 DNA: TGTGCTCTTGGGCCCTCCCCGTTCCTTCCCTGGGGGTTAAACACCGATAAACTCATCTTT
CDR3 protein: CALGPSPFLPWGLNTDKLIF
V gene: TRDV1
D gene: .
clone size: medium-sized
J gene: TRDJ1

CDR3 DNA: TGTGCTCTTGGGGATTACTGGGGGATACGCCGGGACACCGATAAGCTCATCTTT
CDR3 protein: CALGDYWGIRRDTDKLIF
V gene: TRDV1
D gene: TRDD3
clone size: medium-sized
J gene: TRDJ1

CDR3 DNA: TGTGCCTGTGACCCTCCCTTTACTGGGGGCCCCCCATACACCGATAAACTCATCTTT
CDR3 protein: CACDPPFTGGPPYTDKLIF
V gene: TRDV2
D gene: TRDD3
clone size: medium-sized
J gene: TRDJ1

CDR3 DNA: TGTGCCTGTGACACCGTACTGGGGGATCGTCCAAGCTCCTGGGACACCCGACAGATGTTTTTC
CDR3 protein: CACDTVLGDRPSSWDTRQMFF
V gene: TRDV2
D gene: TRDD3
clone size: few
J gene: TRDJ3

CDR3 DNA: TGTGCCTGTGACACTGTTCCTTTACTGGGGGATACAGGGGCAGCACAACTCTTCTTT
CDR3 protein: CACDTVPLLGDTGAAQLFF
V gene: TRDV2
D gene: TRDD3
clone size: few
J gene: TRDJ2

CDR3 DNA: TGTGCAGCAAGCGCGCCTAAGGCCTCCCGGATGGGGGATCAAGCCGATAAACTCATCTTT
CDR3 protein: CAASAPKASRMGDQADKLIF
V gene: TRAV29/DV5
D gene: TRDD3
clone size: medium-sized
J gene: TRDJ1

CDR3 DNA: TGTGCTCTTGGGGAACCGGTCCTTCCGATATCTTACTGGCCCGGGGACACCGATAAACTCATCTTT
CDR3 protein: CALGEPVLPISYWPGDTDKLIF
V gene: TRDV1
D gene: .
clone size: few
J gene: TRDJ1

CDR3 DNA: TGTGCCTGTGACATACTGGGGGATGCAAGCTCCTGGGACACCCGACAGATGTTTTTC
CDR3 protein: CACDILGDASSWDTRQMFF
V gene: TRDV2
D gene: TRDD3
clone size: medium-sized
J gene: TRDJ3

CDR3 DNA: TGTGCTCTTGGTCCCCCCATCCTACGACTGGGGGCCATGGACACCGATAAACTCATCTTT
CDR3 protein: CALGPPILRLGAMDTDKLIF
V gene: TRDV1
D gene: TRDD3
clone size: few
J gene: TRDJ1

CDR3 DNA: TGTGCCTGTGACACCTTGGGGGAGTACAACACCGATAAACTCATCTTT
CDR3 protein: CACDTLGEYNTDKLIF
V gene: TRDV2
D gene: TRDD3
clone size: large
J gene: TRDJ1

CDR3 DNA: TGTGCCTGTGACACCGTCCCTCTTACTGGGGGATCTTCCTCCTGGGACACCCGACAGATGTTTTTC
CDR3 protein: CACDTVPLTGGSSSWDTRQMFF
V gene: TRDV2
D gene: TRDD3
clone size: large
J gene: TRDJ3

CDR3 DNA: TGTGCTCTTGGGGAACTGTCCTACATGGTACTGGGGGATACGCACCCGTACACCGATAAACTCATCTTT
CDR3 protein: CALGELSYMVLGDTHPYTDKLIF
V gene: TRDV1
D gene: TRDD3
clone size: medium-sized
J gene: TRDJ1

CDR3 DNA: TGTGCCTGTGACACCGTACTGGATTCCTGGGACACCCGACAGATGTTTTTC
CDR3 protein: CACDTVLDSWDTRQMFF
V gene: TRDV2
D gene: .
clone size: medium-sized
J gene: TRDJ3

CDR3 DNA: TGTGCTCTTGGGACCCCCGTTACCACCGATAAACTCATCTTT
CDR3 protein: CALGTPVTTDKLIF
V gene: TRDV1
D gene: .
clone size: few
J gene: TRDJ1

CDR3 DNA: TGTGCTCTTGGGGAACTGGGACTGGATCCCAATAAACTCATCTTT
CDR3 protein: CALGELGLDPNKLIF
V gene: TRDV1
D gene: .
clone size: few
J gene: TRDJ1

CDR3 DNA: TGTGCTCTTGGGGCCCGCCTACTGGGGGATAAGACCGATAAACTCATCTTT
CDR3 protein: CALGARLLGDKTDKLIF
V gene: TRDV1
D gene: TRDD3
clone size: medium-sized
J gene: TRDJ1

CDR3 DNA: TGTGCTCTTGGGGAACGAGCTATTTCCTTCAGGGGAAAGGGGTCGTACACCGACAAACTCATCTTT
CDR3 protein: CALGERAISFRGKGSYTDKLIF
V gene: TRDV1
D gene: .
clone size: few
J gene: TRDJ1

CDR3 DNA: TGTGCTCTTGGGGGTCACCAAACCGATAAACTCATCTTT
CDR3 protein: CALGGHQTDKLIF
V gene: TRDV1
D gene: .
clone size: medium-sized
J gene: TRDJ1

CDR3 DNA: TGTGCTCTTGGGGAAGGCTCCTACGGCTGGGGGATAGGCCCCACCGATAAACTCATCTTT
CDR3 protein: CALGEGSYGWGIGPTDKLIF
V gene: TRDV1
D gene: TRDD3
clone size: few
J gene: TRDJ1

CDR3 DNA: TGTGCTCTTGGGGAAGGGGCCTTCCTGGGGGATACGCCACCTTACACCGATAAACTCATCTTT
CDR3 protein: CALGEGAFLGDTPPYTDKLIF
V gene: TRDV1
D gene: TRDD3
clone size: .
J gene: TRDJ1

CDR3 DNA: TGTGCTCTTGGGAACCGGTGGGGGAGGACCGATAAACTCATCTTT
CDR3 protein: CALGNRWGRTDKLIF
V gene: TRDV1
D gene: TRDD3
clone size: medium-sized
J gene: TRDJ1

CDR3 DNA: TGTGCCTGTGACGGCCTCTGGGGCCACTCCTGGGACACCCGACAGATGTTTTTC
CDR3 protein: CACDGLWGHSWDTRQMFF
V gene: TRDV2
D gene: .
clone size: .
J gene: TRDJ3

CDR3 DNA: TGTGCCTGTGACACGTACTGGGGGCCTAGCTCCTGGGACACCCGACAGATGTTTTTC
CDR3 protein: CACDTYWGPSSWDTRQMFF
V gene: TRDV2
D gene: TRDD3
clone size: few
J gene: TRDJ3

CDR3 DNA: TGTGCCTGTGACAGTACTGGGGGATACTCCTGGGACACCCGACAGATGTTTTTC
CDR3 protein: CACDSTGGYSWDTRQMFF
V gene: TRDV2
D gene: TRDD3
clone size: large
J gene: TRDJ3